The next 30 T cell receptor beta chains were all read from a single sample in a study of cytomegalovirus exposure and HLA in healthy donors. PCR amplification relied on 60 Vbeta primers (plus 13 Jbeta primers). Sequencing used immunoSEQ multiplex PCR; TCRdb keeps in-frame clones, though not all of them. Of 95,000 to 150,000 clones in the sample, approximately 66% were seen once. The sample consisted of PBMCs. The receptors stem from a woman between 40 and 55 years old in good health and CMV-seropositive.

Comment on this clone: One end of the junction varies from germline; a read error may be responsible. The rearrangement links TRBV7-7 to TRBJ2-3; possibly TRBD2 for D (7 bases). CDR1 is SSHAT, CDR2 FNYEAQ, per germline (reference sequence). This CDR3 comprises 16 residues. This chain's CDR3 is CASSLGGGPSTDTQYF. The CDR3 bases are TGTGCTAGCAGCTTAGGGGGGGGCCCTAGCACAGATACGCAGTATTTT.

This chain links TRBV9 with TRBJ1-3; 7 bases map to TRBD1. Per germline, CDR1 SGDLS and CDR2 YYNGEE. The CDR3 contains 17 residues. V was clipped by 0 bases and J by 1 base; unmatched bases: 7. This CDR3 reads CASSVAEGAKSGNTIYF. The DNA of the CDR3 is TGTGCCAGCAGCGTAGCGGAGGGGGCGAAATCTGGAAACACCATATATTTT.

The chain carries TRBV5-1 and TRBJ2-1; 14 bases are a match to TRBD2. Losses at the gene ends were 1 base for V and 12 bases for J; bases not matched to a gene: 6. Germline CDR1 SGHRS, CDR2 YFSETQ. The CDR3 contains 15 residues. CDR3 sequence reads: CASSLPGTSGSGQFF. Here the CDR3 DNA reads TGCGCCAGCAGCTTGCCCGGGACTAGCGGGAGTGGGCAGTTCTTC.

A few counts support this clone. V gene TRBV27 combines with J gene TRBJ2-1; unclear D gene. Trimming shortened V by 6 bases and J by 3 bases, and 15 bases separated the two germline ends. The CDR3 loop spans 15 amino acids. Germline CDR1 is MNHEY and CDR2 is SMNVEV (reference sequence). The CDR3 region has the DNA TGTGCCAGCAGACTAACCCCCGACCGCTACAATGAGCAGTTCTTC. Translation: CASRLTPDRYNEQFF.

V gene TRBV23-1 combines with J gene TRBJ2-7, with unresolved D. TRBV23-1 is identified as an open reading frame with a role that is uncertain. CDR3 size: 10 residues. V lost 11 bases and J 6 bases, leaving 11 bases between the germline ends. The CDR3 DNA reads TGCGCCGATCGGGTCCCCGAGCAGTACTTC. It codes for CADRVPEQYF.

About this clone: One end of the junction varies from germline; a read error may be responsible. The chain carries TRBV7-9 and TRBJ2-3, with a possible D match to TRBD2 (6 bases). The CDR3 loop spans 16 amino acids. CDR1 and CDR2 (germline): SEHNR, FQNEAQ (reference sequence). As DNA, the CDR3 is TGTTCCAGCAGCCCTACTGAAGGAGGGAAAACAGATACGCAGTATTTT. Translated: CSSSPTEGGKTDTQYF.

The V call is TRBV5-1, the J call TRBJ2-7, with TRBD2 matching over 7 bases. The CDR3 runs to 16 residues. With V trimmed by 4 bases and J by 3 bases, 13 bases remained unmatched. Germline assignment: CDR1 SGHRS and CDR2 YFSETQ. The chain's CDR3 is CASSRSGTTIIYEQYF. In DNA form, the CDR3 reads TGCGCCAGCAGCCGATCCGGGACTACCATCATCTACGAGCAGTACTTC.

J is TRBJ1-2 and V is TRBV6-5; 11 bases line up with TRBD1. V trimming: 2 bases; J trimming: 2 bases; junction bases outside the gene matches: 4. The CDR3 has 16 amino acids. Germline CDR1 and CDR2: MNHEY and SVGAGI. The CDR3, as DNA: TGTGCCAGCAGTTACATTAGGACAGGGGGCAACTATGGCTACACCTTC. Encoded protein: CASSYIRTGGNYGYTF.

The chain recombines TRBV11-2 with TRBJ2-5; 11 bases map to TRBD2. Germline V CDR1 and CDR2: SGHAT, FQNNGV. The CDR3 length is 19 residues. V lost 0 bases and J lost 4; bases outside the gene matches: 13. In DNA form, the CDR3 reads TGTGCCAGCAGCTTAGATCGGGGTAGCGGGGGGGGCAGGGGAGAGACCCAGTACTTC. Amino acid sequence: CASSLDRGSGGGRGETQYF.

The genes are TRBV19 and TRBJ2-5; TRBD2 agrees at 7 bases. V lost 1 base and J lost 4; bases outside the gene matches: 6. The CDR3 totals 15 residues. Germline CDR1 and CDR2: LNHDA and SQIVND (reference sequence). For the CDR3, the DNA is TGTGCCAGTAGTATAGGTGAGCGGGGAACAGAGACCCAGTACTTC. This encodes CASSIGERGTETQYF.

The rearrangement uses TRBV9 and TRBJ2-3; tentative D call: TRBD2 (6 bases). The CDR3 has 14 residues. V lost 3 bases, J lost 6 bases, and 14 bases lay in between. Germline assignment: CDR1 SGDLS and CDR2 YYNGEE. The CDR3, as DNA: TGTGCCAGCAGCGCGTCGGGGACTCCGGATACGCAGTATTTT. Protein product: CASSASGTPDTQYF.

The CDR3 here is CASSSPDRASRHEQYF. CDR3 in DNA: TGTGCCAGCAGCTCTCCAGACAGGGCCTCCCGGCACGAGCAGTACTTC. V usage is TRBV5-4 and J usage is TRBJ2-7, with 7 bases that match TRBD1. Trimming removed 3 bases from V and 5 bases from J; junction bases left unmatched: 14. The CDR3 sequence is 16 residues long. Per the germline V gene, CDR1 is SGHNT and CDR2 is YYREEE (reference sequence).

The rearrangement uses TRBV6-5 and TRBJ1-4; D not certain. The V gene lost 10 bases and the J gene lost 8 bases, with 23 bases spanning the gap. The CDR3 runs to 15 residues. Looked up from germline, CDR1 is MNHEY and CDR2 is SVGAGI. CDR3 nucleotide sequence: TGTGCCACCCTCCCCCTCGGGATTGGGGAGGAAAAACTGTTTTTT. This sequence encodes CATLPLGIGEEKLFF.

Within the sample, this clone is medium-sized. V and J are TRBV7-9 and TRBJ2-4, with D possibly TRBD1 on 5 matching bases. This CDR3 has 13 amino acids. Trimming left V 1 base short and J 7 bases short, with 8 bases between. Germline-derived CDR1 and CDR2 are SEHNR and FQNEAQ (reference sequence). The CDR3 region is CASSLGDSNIQYF. The CDR3 DNA follows: TGTGCCAGCAGCTTAGGAGACAGCAACATTCAGTACTTC.

This clone was seen a few times. The chain carries TRBV19 and TRBJ2-6, with D possibly matching TRBD1 (5 bases). CDR3 length: 16 residues. From germline, CDR1 is LNHDA and CDR2 SQIVND (reference sequence). Trimming took 9 bases from V and 1 from J, leaving 16 bases between them. The CDR3 reads CASALQGLSGANVLTF. The CDR3 region has the DNA TGTGCCAGCGCCCTCCAGGGTCTATCTGGGGCCAACGTCCTGACTTTC.

This chain links TRBV21-1 with TRBJ2-2; the table's D call, TRBD2, has no DNA check behind it. TRBV21-1 represents a pseudogene. This CDR3 has 16 residues. Here the CDR3 reads CASGLAGPASTGELFF. DNA for the CDR3: TGTGCCAGTGGCCTAGCGGGACCCGCGAGCACCGGGGAGCTGTTTTTT.

V and J are TRBV18 and TRBJ2-6; possibly TRBD1 for D (6 bases). This CDR3 spans 15 amino acids. The germline V gene encodes CDR1 KGHSH and CDR2 LQKENI. Trimming shortened V by 4 bases and J by 1 base, and 8 bases separated the two germline ends. The CDR3 DNA reads as TGTGCCAGCTCACTAGGACAGTCTGGGGCCAACGTCCTGACTTTC. This gives the protein CASSLGQSGANVLTF. Supplemented by reference TRBV18 and TRBJ2-6, the full variable domain reads NAGVMQNPRHLVRRRGQEARLRCSPMKGHSHVYWYRQLPEEGLKFMVYLQKENIIDESGMPKERFSAEFPKEGPSILRIQQVVRGDSAAYFCASSLGQSGANVLTFGAGSRLTVL.

V gene TRBV5-1 combines with J gene TRBJ2-2; 9 bases align to TRBD2. This CDR3 spans 16 amino acids. Germline CDR1 SGHRS, CDR2 YFSETQ. V lost 4 bases, J lost 2 bases, and 6 bases stayed unmatched. The CDR3, as DNA: TGCGCCAGCAGCAAAGGACTAGCGCCTAACACCGGGGAGCTGTTTTTT. Translation gives CASSKGLAPNTGELFF.

The table lists this clone with a few counts. CDR3 residues: CASSEDRAAPYGYTF. CDR3 DNA sequence: TGTGCCAGCAGTGAAGACAGGGCTGCGCCCTATGGCTACACCTTC. This rearrangement joins TRBV6-1 to TRBJ1-2; tentative D call: TRBD1 (6 bases). The V and J ends lost 1 base and 4 bases respectively, with 13 bases between them. The germline V gene encodes CDR1 MNHNS and CDR2 SASEGT. The CDR3 length is 15 residues.

This clone turned up a few times. The chain has TRBV4-1 and TRBJ1-6; D possibly corresponds to TRBD1 (6 bases). CDR1 MGHRA and CDR2 YSYEKL come from the germline V gene. The V gene lost 0 bases and the J gene lost 9 bases, with 18 bases spanning the gap. This CDR3 has 17 amino acids. The CDR3 DNA is TGCGCCAGCAGCCAAGATCCTCCGGGGGGGCTTGGTTCACCCCTCCACTTT. The encoded protein is CASSQDPPGGLGSPLHF.

V and J are TRBV27 and TRBJ2-3, with 7 bases matching TRBD2. The CDR3 sequence is 14 residues long. The J segment lost 3 bases and the V segment lost 3 bases, leaving 3 bases of the junction unmatched. CDR1 and CDR2 (germline): MNHEY, SMNVEV (reference sequence). The CDR3 DNA sequence: TGTGCCAGCAGTTTGGGGGGGATAACAGATACGCAGTATTTT. Protein product: CASSLGGITDTQYF.

This rearrangement joins TRBV5-6 to TRBJ2-5; TRBD2 aligns across 9 bases. The CDR3 totals 16 residues. CDR1 SGHDT and CDR2 YYEEEE come from the germline V gene. The V segment lost 0 bases and the J segment 7 bases; nucleotides outside the gene matches: 10. The CDR3 region has the DNA TGTGCCAGCAGCTTGGGTTTTAGCGGGGGCCCGGGGACCCAGTACTTC. Protein sequence: CASSLGFSGGPGTQYF. The full variable domain, with the rest looked up from reference TRBV5-6 and TRBJ2-5, is DAGVTQSPTHLIKTRGQQVTLRCSPKSGHDTVSWYQQALGQGPQFIFQYYEEEERQRGNFPDRFSGHQFPNYSSELNVNALLLGDSALYLCASSLGFSGGPGTQYFGPGTRLLVL.

This clone came up once. This chain links TRBV30 with TRBJ1-1; 7 nucleotides match TRBD1. CDR1 and CDR2 (germline): GTSNPN, SVGIG (reference sequence). The CDR3 covers 13 residues. The V segment lost 5 bases and the J segment 1 base; nucleotides outside the gene matches: 4. CDR3 nucleotides: TGTGCCTGGGGGACAGAGCCGAACACTGAAGCTTTCTTT. This gives the protein CAWGTEPNTEAFF.

V usage is TRBV29-1 and J usage is TRBJ2-3; D may be TRBD2 (6 bases). Germline V gene lookup returns CDR1 SQVTM and CDR2 ANQGSEA. V shed 3 bases and J shed 0 bases, with 10 bases lying between them. The CDR3 is 14 residues long. The CDR3 coding sequence is TGCAGCGTTGAGGAACGGGGGAGCACAGATACGCAGTATTTT. This encodes CSVEERGSTDTQYF.

The chain employs TRBV10-3 and TRBJ2-2, with 7 bases lining up with TRBD2. Germline CDR1 reads ENHRY; CDR2 reads SYGVKD. V was pared by 0 bases and J by 5 bases, with 9 bases of the junction left unmatched. The length of the CDR3 is 17 residues. CDR3 in amino acids: CAISESIGLAETGELFF. For the CDR3, the DNA is TGTGCCATCAGTGAGTCGATAGGTCTAGCGGAGACCGGGGAGCTGTTTTTT.

In this sample, this clone turned up once. The chain recombines TRBV5-1 with TRBJ2-7, with D maybe TRBD1 (6 bases). V was cut by 3 bases and J by 2 bases, with 9 bases left in between. The germline gives CDR1 SGHRS, CDR2 YFSETQ. The CDR3 runs 13 residues. As DNA, the CDR3 is TGCGCCAGCAGCTACGGACAGACCTACGAGCAGTACTTC. Its protein product is CASSYGQTYEQYF.

The chain couples TRBV2 to TRBJ1-1, with 10 bases lining up with TRBD1. V lost 1 base, J lost 8 bases, and 4 bases stayed unmatched. Germline V lookup: CDR1 SNHLY, CDR2 FYNNEI. This CDR3 has 14 residues. The CDR3 loop reads CASSEVVGQGEAFF. DNA of the CDR3: TGTGCCAGCAGTGAAGTCGTGGGACAGGGGGAAGCTTTCTTT.

The V gene is TRBV29-1, the J gene TRBJ1-1; the D gene is possibly TRBD1 (6 bases). CDR1 and CDR2 (germline): SQVTM, ANQGSEA. The CDR3 consists of 13 residues. Trimming took off 6 bases at V and 7 bases at J, with 18 bases between the two ends. Here the CDR3 reads CSVCPDRSVEAFF. The CDR3 DNA reads as TGCAGCGTCTGCCCAGACAGGAGCGTTGAAGCTTTCTTT.

This clone was recorded a few times. The V gene is TRBV6-1, the J gene TRBJ1-3; the D is unclear. There are 14 residues in the CDR3. The germline V and J ends were trimmed by 8 bases and 2 bases, with 13 bases remaining between them. Germline loops: CDR1 MNHNS, CDR2 SASEGT. The CDR3 region is CASRAPNTGNTIYF. The CDR3 nucleotides read TGTGCCAGCCGTGCCCCAAACACTGGAAACACCATATATTTT.

The chain is built from TRBV11-3 and TRBJ1-3; 7 bases align to TRBD1. The trim removed 5 bases at V and 0 bases at J, leaving 4 bases unmatched. This CDR3 region has 15 residues. In germline, CDR1 is SGHNT, CDR2 YENEEA. The CDR3 sequence: CASSPGGSSGNTIYF. Written as DNA, the CDR3 is TGTGCCAGCAGCCCAGGGGGGAGCTCTGGAAACACCATATATTTT. Combining the CDR3 with reference TRBV11-3 and TRBJ1-3 gives the whole variable domain EAGVVQSPRYKIIEKKQPVAFWCNPISGHNTLYWYLQNLGQGPELLIRYENEEAVDDSQLPKDRFSAERLKGVDSTLKIQPAELGDSAVYLCASSPGGSSGNTIYFGEGSWLTVV.